Reported below is one T cell receptor beta chain. The CDR3 sequence is 15 residues long. V lost 2 bases to trimming and J lost 4 bases; unmatched junction nucleotides: 6. Germline values: CDR1 KGHSH, CDR2 LQKENI. The entry originates in a study of T cell changes during pregnancy in multiple sclerosis. The protocol was immunoSEQ multiplex PCR, while the TCRdb copy is restricted to in-frame clones and leaves out a portion. The table has tens of thousands of clones, roughly 94% seen once. This specimen consisted of peripheral blood, obtained in the third trimester of pregnancy. The receptor was derived from a female donor with multiple sclerosis, enrolled in a pregnancy study. This chain links TRBV18 with TRBJ1-1; 8 nucleotides align to TRBD1. CDR3 region: CASSPTLDRGTEAFF. The CDR3 DNA is TGTGCCAGCTCACCAACCCTCGACAGGGGCACTGAAGCTTTCTTT. Combining the CDR3 with reference TRBV18 and TRBJ1-1 gives the whole variable domain NAGVMQNPRHLVRRRGQEARLRCSPMKGHSHVYWYRQLPEEGLKFMVYLQKENIIDESGMPKERFSAEFPKEGPSILRIQQVVRGDSAAYFCASSPTLDRGTEAFFGQGTRLTVV.